This T cell receptor beta chain was recorded in a study of graft-versus-host responses after intestinal transplantation. Overall study context: Isolated intestinal, liver-intestinal, or multivisceral transplants had been given to the recipients.

Germline CDR1 MDHEN, CDR2 SYDVKM. V lost 10 bases and J 2 bases, leaving 12 bases between the germline ends. The CDR3 is 12 amino acids. A note on this clone: What it binds is not known.

Sequencing used immunoSEQ multiplex PCR; TCRdb keeps in-frame clones, though not all of them. The sample includes about 27,000 clones, 82% of them seen just once. Sequencing was performed on unstimulated CD4+ T cells sorted from spleen or lymph node cells, taken before intestinal transplant. The receptor's source is a human donor who received an intestinal transplant. The chain is built from TRBV28 and TRBJ2-7; D call uncertain. DNA of the CDR3: TGTGCCACCACAGACCTTACCTACGAGCAGTACTTC. It encodes CATTDLTYEQYF.